The 2 T cell receptor beta chains given below trace back to one sample, sequenced in a study of blood T cell repertoires in COVID-19 (dated by TCRdb to 2020 to 2021). Libraries were made using the immunoSEQ multiplex PCR assay. TCRdb retrieved this table from immuneACCESS and kept in-frame rearrangements only. Not all clones are present; in checked studies, unresolved V genes account for under half, and no reason is known for the remainder. A total of 350,000 to 550,000 clones appear in this sample, about 89% of them only once. Approximately 4.5% of the sample rests with the top ten. The sample was peripheral blood. Source of these receptors: a woman aged 30 to 39 with acute or convalescent COVID-19.

The table lists this clone with a few counts. The chain links TRBV15 to TRBJ1-5; no reliable D call. V lost 1 base to trimming and J lost 2 bases, with 6 bases between them. The length of the CDR3 is 14 residues. Germline V lookup: CDR1 LNHNV, CDR2 YYDKDF (reference sequence). The CDR3 is CATSRVEGNQPQHF. In nucleotides, the CDR3 is TGTGCCACCAGCAGAGTGGAGGGCAATCAGCCCCAGCATTTT.

The chain is built from TRBV6-1 and TRBJ2-5; 8 nucleotides line up with TRBD2. The V gene's germline CDR1 is MNHNS and CDR2 SASEGT. The CDR3 covers 20 residues. With 1 base clipped from V and 4 bases from J, the junction kept 20 bases outside the gene matches. Here the CDR3 reads CASSEEIEGAGAALGETQYF. The DNA of the CDR3 is TGTGCCAGCAGTGAAGAAATTGAAGGAGCGGGGGCCGCCTTGGGAGAGACCCAGTACTTC.